These T cell receptor beta chains were read from a single sample in a study of CD8 T cells in ankylosing spondylitis. TCRdb redid the calling of the 5' RACE reads with MiXCR, one entry per CDR3 protein. The sample shows roughly 350,000 distinct CDR3 sequences, less than 9.5% of them seen only once. The sequenced sample consisted of blood, either unsorted or a sorted T cell fraction (not recorded which). Every receptor here comes from a male donor with ankylosing spondylitis. CDR3s include the opening cysteine and the closing phenylalanine or tryptophan. The D gene is left open where the match is weak. A clone size is listed for some rows: how often the clone was seen (once, few, many), or a class if it is expanded.

CDR3aa: CAIRDRVGTDTQYF
CDR3nt: TGTGCCATCAGGGACAGGGTCGGCACAGATACGCAGTATTTT
j_gene: TRBJ2-3
v_gene: TRBV10-3
d_gene: TRBD1
abundance: many

CDR3aa: CSARDLIAGVTQYF
CDR3nt: TGCAGTGCTAGAGATTTAATCGCAGGGGTGACCCAGTACTTC
j_gene: TRBJ2-5
v_gene: TRBV20-1
d_gene: -
abundance: few

CDR3aa: CASSYGRRNQGANVLTF
CDR3nt: TGTGCCAGCAGTTACGGGAGGAGAAATCAAGGGGCCAACGTCCTGACTTTC
j_gene: TRBJ2-6
v_gene: TRBV6-2/TRBV6-3
d_gene: -
abundance: -

CDR3aa: CASSLDAYTGELFF
CDR3nt: TGTGCCAGCAGCTTGGATGCGTACACCGGGGAGCTGTTTTTT
j_gene: TRBJ2-2
v_gene: TRBV5-4
d_gene: -
abundance: -

CDR3aa: CASSLVWAGGKNIQYF
CDR3nt: TGTGCCAGCAGCCTGGTCTGGGCAGGCGGGAAAAACATTCAGTACTTC
j_gene: TRBJ2-4
v_gene: TRBV7-9
d_gene: -
abundance: few

CDR3aa: CASSATRGPHNEQFF
CDR3nt: TGTGCCAGCAGTGCCACACGGGGTCCCCACAATGAGCAGTTCTTC
j_gene: TRBJ2-1
v_gene: TRBV6-1
d_gene: -
abundance: few

CDR3aa: CASSLDASGRGETQYF
CDR3nt: TGCGCCAGCAGCTTGGATGCTAGCGGGAGAGGCGAGACCCAGTACTTC
j_gene: TRBJ2-5
v_gene: TRBV5-1
d_gene: TRBD2
abundance: few

CDR3aa: CASSRGRSYEQYF
CDR3nt: TGTGCCAGCAGTAGGGGACGGTCCTACGAGCAGTACTTC
j_gene: TRBJ2-7
v_gene: TRBV6-2/TRBV6-3
d_gene: -
abundance: many

CDR3aa: CASRARGTLQETQYF
CDR3nt: TGTGCCAGCAGGGCTCGAGGGACACTACAAGAGACCCAGTACTTC
j_gene: TRBJ2-5
v_gene: TRBV28
d_gene: -
abundance: -

CDR3aa: CASSIDLGTGVGNQPQHF
CDR3nt: TGTGCCAGTAGTATAGATCTCGGGACAGGGGTCGGCAATCAGCCCCAGCATTTT
j_gene: TRBJ1-5
v_gene: TRBV19
d_gene: TRBD1
abundance: -

CDR3aa: CASGTAGGEQFF
CDR3nt: TGTGCTTCCGGAACAGCGGGAGGTGAGCAGTTCTTC
j_gene: TRBJ2-1
v_gene: TRBV9
d_gene: TRBD2
abundance: many

CDR3aa: CIIMGPRNTEAFF
CDR3nt: TGCATTATTATGGGACCGAGGAACACTGAAGCTTTCTTT
j_gene: TRBJ1-1
v_gene: TRBV20-1
d_gene: -
abundance: few

CDR3aa: CSASPAGWVGNEQFF
CDR3nt: TGCAGTGCTAGCCCAGCAGGTTGGGTAGGCAATGAGCAGTTCTTC
j_gene: TRBJ2-1
v_gene: TRBV20-1
d_gene: -
abundance: many

CDR3aa: CASSLWGQLYGYTF
CDR3nt: TGTGCCAGCAGTTTATGGGGACAGCTCTATGGCTACACCTTC
j_gene: TRBJ1-2
v_gene: TRBV28
d_gene: TRBD1
abundance: -

CDR3aa: CASSLWGVLAGSEEQYF
CDR3nt: TGTGCCAGCAGTTTATGGGGAGTTCTGGCGGGATCGGAAGAGCAGTACTTC
j_gene: TRBJ2-7
v_gene: TRBV28
d_gene: -
abundance: few

CDR3aa: CASSQEWRLAGGNYEQFF
CDR3nt: TGTGCCAGCAGCCAAGAGTGGCGGCTAGCGGGGGGGAACTATGAGCAGTTCTTC
j_gene: TRBJ2-1
v_gene: TRBV3-1
d_gene: TRBD2
abundance: many

CDR3aa: CASSESGREGYGYTF
CDR3nt: TGTGCCAGCAGTGAATCAGGCAGGGAAGGGTATGGCTACACCTTC
j_gene: TRBJ1-2
v_gene: TRBV25-1
d_gene: -
abundance: few

CDR3aa: CASSSGLATANEQFF
CDR3nt: TGTGCCAGCAGCTCCGGACTAGCGACGGCCAATGAGCAGTTCTTC
j_gene: TRBJ2-1
v_gene: TRBV7-9
d_gene: TRBD2
abundance: few

CDR3aa: CSVGPAGNQPQHF
CDR3nt: TGCAGCGTCGGACCGGCGGGCAATCAGCCCCAGCATTTT
j_gene: TRBJ1-5
v_gene: TRBV29-1
d_gene: -
abundance: -

CDR3aa: CASSVQGSDTGELFF
CDR3nt: TGTGCCAGCAGCGTACAGGGGTCGGACACCGGGGAGCTGTTTTTT
j_gene: TRBJ2-2
v_gene: TRBV7-9
d_gene: TRBD1
abundance: -

CDR3aa: CASSNRPSGSYEQFF
CDR3nt: TGCGCCAGCAGCAATCGACCTAGCGGGAGTTATGAGCAGTTCTTC
j_gene: TRBJ2-1
v_gene: TRBV5-1
d_gene: TRBD2
abundance: few

CDR3aa: CASSYNRGETQYF
CDR3nt: TGTGCCAGCAGTTACAACAGGGGAGAGACCCAGTACTTC
j_gene: TRBJ2-5
v_gene: TRBV6-5
d_gene: TRBD1
abundance: few

CDR3aa: CASSQDIPTSGIYRSQETQYF
CDR3nt: TGCGCCAGCAGCCAAGATATTCCGACTAGCGGGATATACCGCTCCCAAGAGACCCAGTACTTC
j_gene: TRBJ2-5
v_gene: TRBV4-1
d_gene: TRBD2
abundance: -

CDR3aa: CASSYSLDQPQHF
CDR3nt: TGTGCCAGCAGTTACTCTCTGGATCAGCCCCAGCATTTT
j_gene: TRBJ1-5
v_gene: TRBV6-5
d_gene: -
abundance: many

CDR3aa: CASSPSTSGSTDTQYF
CDR3nt: TGTGCCAGCAGCCCGTCGACTAGCGGGAGCACAGATACGCAGTATTTT
j_gene: TRBJ2-3
v_gene: TRBV12-3/TRBV12-4
d_gene: TRBD2
abundance: -

CDR3aa: CASSQDAQGGISYEQYF
CDR3nt: TGTGCCAGCAGCCAAGATGCCCAGGGCGGGATCTCCTACGAGCAGTACTTC
j_gene: TRBJ2-7
v_gene: TRBV4-2
d_gene: -
abundance: few

CDR3aa: CASSLLGTGVGEQFF
CDR3nt: TGCGCCAGCAGCTTGTTGGGTACGGGAGTAGGCGAGCAGTTCTTC
j_gene: TRBJ2-1
v_gene: TRBV5-1
d_gene: -
abundance: -

CDR3aa: CASSLWSNQPQHF
CDR3nt: TGTGCCAGCAGTTTGTGGAGCAATCAGCCCCAGCATTTT
j_gene: TRBJ1-5
v_gene: TRBV12-3/TRBV12-4
d_gene: -
abundance: many

CDR3aa: CASSLSQLDEQFF
CDR3nt: TGTGCCAGCAGCTTATCTCAGTTAGATGAGCAGTTCTTC
j_gene: TRBJ2-1
v_gene: TRBV7-9
d_gene: -
abundance: -

CDR3aa: CASSLAQGFPYEQYF
CDR3nt: TGTGCCAGCAGTTTAGCACAGGGGTTTCCCTACGAGCAGTACTTC
j_gene: TRBJ2-7
v_gene: TRBV27
d_gene: TRBD1
abundance: few

CDR3aa: CASSADASYGYTF
CDR3nt: TGTGCCAGCAGTGCAGATGCCTCCTATGGCTACACCTTC
j_gene: TRBJ1-2
v_gene: TRBV6-1
d_gene: -
abundance: few

CDR3aa: CASSLGTGLAGYNEQFF
CDR3nt: TGCGCCAGCAGCTTGGGTACGGGACTAGCGGGCTACAATGAGCAGTTCTTC
j_gene: TRBJ2-1
v_gene: TRBV5-1
d_gene: TRBD2
abundance: many

CDR3aa: CASSLDRVGGYTF
CDR3nt: TGTGCCAGCAGCCTCGACAGGGTCGGCGGCTACACCTTC
j_gene: TRBJ1-2
v_gene: TRBV12-3/TRBV12-4
d_gene: TRBD1
abundance: -

CDR3aa: CSVQGGDQPQHF
CDR3nt: TGCAGCGTACAGGGTGGGGATCAGCCCCAGCATTTT
j_gene: TRBJ1-5
v_gene: TRBV29-1
d_gene: -
abundance: many

CDR3aa: CASSFWTANTGELFF
CDR3nt: TGTGCCAGCAGTTTTTGGACAGCGAACACCGGGGAGCTGTTTTTT
j_gene: TRBJ2-2
v_gene: TRBV28
d_gene: -
abundance: few

CDR3aa: CASSPGEGYAEQFF
CDR3nt: TGCGCCAGCAGCCCGGGTGAGGGTTACGCTGAGCAGTTCTTC
j_gene: TRBJ2-1
v_gene: TRBV5-1
d_gene: -
abundance: many

CDR3aa: CASSPPGQGSAFF
CDR3nt: TGTGCCAGCAGCCCTCCGGGACAGGGTTCGGCTTTCTTT
j_gene: TRBJ1-1
v_gene: TRBV3-1
d_gene: TRBD1
abundance: few

CDR3aa: CASSEPTGVRYEQYF
CDR3nt: TGTGCCAGCAGTGAACCCACGGGAGTGAGGTACGAGCAGTACTTC
j_gene: TRBJ2-7
v_gene: TRBV25-1
d_gene: -
abundance: many

CDR3aa: CASSVGGVGYEQYF
CDR3nt: TGTGCCAGCAGCGTTGGAGGGGTCGGTTACGAGCAGTACTTC
j_gene: TRBJ2-7
v_gene: TRBV9
d_gene: -
abundance: many

CDR3aa: CATTAGQSTSYEQYF
CDR3nt: TGTGCCACCACTGCGGGACAGTCCACCTCCTACGAGCAGTACTTC
j_gene: TRBJ2-7
v_gene: TRBV6-1
d_gene: -
abundance: few

CDR3aa: CASSVGGVEDYGYTF
CDR3nt: TGTGCCAGCAGCGTCGGGGGGGTTGAGGACTATGGCTACACCTTC
j_gene: TRBJ1-2
v_gene: TRBV28
d_gene: -
abundance: -

CDR3aa: CASSITWGLAGLGTDTQYF
CDR3nt: TGTGCCAGCAGCATCACTTGGGGACTAGCGGGATTGGGCACAGATACGCAGTATTTT
j_gene: TRBJ2-3
v_gene: TRBV11-2
d_gene: TRBD2
abundance: -

CDR3aa: CSARLSSSGFPSSYNEQFF
CDR3nt: TGCAGTGCTAGACTCAGTTCTAGCGGGTTCCCGAGCTCCTACAATGAGCAGTTCTTC
j_gene: TRBJ2-1
v_gene: TRBV20-1
d_gene: TRBD2
abundance: few

CDR3aa: CASSLATRTNNEQFF
CDR3nt: TGTGCCAGCAGCTTAGCGACTCGAACCAACAATGAGCAGTTCTTC
j_gene: TRBJ2-1
v_gene: TRBV11-2
d_gene: -
abundance: few

CDR3aa: CASSLSWGIGTDTQYF
CDR3nt: TGTGCCAGCAGTTTATCGTGGGGTATTGGCACAGATACGCAGTATTTT
j_gene: TRBJ2-3
v_gene: TRBV27
d_gene: -
abundance: -

CDR3aa: CASSRAGVYNEQFF
CDR3nt: TGTGCCAGCAGCCGCGCAGGGGTCTACAATGAGCAGTTCTTC
j_gene: TRBJ2-1
v_gene: TRBV3-1
d_gene: -
abundance: many

CDR3aa: CASSFRTINEQYF
CDR3nt: TGTGCCAGCAGCTTCCGGACTATCAACGAGCAGTACTTC
j_gene: TRBJ2-7
v_gene: TRBV7-2
d_gene: -
abundance: many

CDR3aa: CASSLQGAGDEQYF
CDR3nt: TGTGCCAGCAGCCTGCAGGGGGCCGGAGACGAGCAGTACTTC
j_gene: TRBJ2-7
v_gene: TRBV3-1
d_gene: TRBD1
abundance: few

CDR3aa: CASSPVGGAYNEQFF
CDR3nt: TGTGCCAGCAGCCCGGTCGGGGGAGCGTACAATGAGCAGTTCTTC
j_gene: TRBJ2-1
v_gene: TRBV7-3
d_gene: -
abundance: few

CDR3aa: CASSGLGTASYNEQFF
CDR3nt: TGTGCCAGCAGCGGGCTCGGGACAGCCAGCTACAATGAGCAGTTCTTC
j_gene: TRBJ2-1
v_gene: TRBV5-6
d_gene: TRBD1
abundance: few

CDR3aa: CASSYSVSLYEQYF
CDR3nt: TGTGCCAGCAGCTATAGCGTGTCTTTGTACGAGCAGTACTTC
j_gene: TRBJ2-7
v_gene: TRBV7-2
d_gene: -
abundance: -

CDR3aa: CASSQGQGYTEAFF
CDR3nt: TGTGCCAGCAGCCAGGGACAGGGTTACACTGAAGCTTTCTTT
j_gene: TRBJ1-1
v_gene: TRBV13
d_gene: TRBD1
abundance: many

CDR3aa: CASSPLSRGENTEAFF
CDR3nt: TGTGCCAGCTCACCCTTGAGCAGGGGCGAAAACACTGAAGCTTTCTTT
j_gene: TRBJ1-1
v_gene: TRBV18
d_gene: -
abundance: few

CDR3aa: CASSPVGGYNEQFF
CDR3nt: TGTGCCAGCTCACCTGTGGGGGGATACAATGAGCAGTTCTTC
j_gene: TRBJ2-1
v_gene: TRBV18
d_gene: -
abundance: few

CDR3aa: CVVLRTSGNNEQFF
CDR3nt: TGCGTCGTTTTGAGGACTAGCGGAAACAATGAGCAGTTCTTC
j_gene: TRBJ2-1
v_gene: TRBV29-1
d_gene: TRBD2
abundance: few

CDR3aa: CASSSIQGPGNQPQHF
CDR3nt: TGTGCCAGCAGTTCGATCCAGGGGCCGGGCAATCAGCCCCAGCATTTT
j_gene: TRBJ1-5
v_gene: TRBV28
d_gene: -
abundance: many

CDR3aa: CSASHRGQTQYF
CDR3nt: TGCAGTGCTAGTCACAGGGGACAGACCCAGTACTTC
j_gene: TRBJ2-5
v_gene: TRBV20-1
d_gene: TRBD1
abundance: few

CDR3aa: CASSLDSTDTQYF
CDR3nt: TGTGCCAGCAGTTTAGACAGCACAGATACGCAGTATTTT
j_gene: TRBJ2-3
v_gene: TRBV12-3/TRBV12-4
d_gene: -
abundance: many

CDR3aa: CAISGRSSADNEQFF
CDR3nt: TGTGCCATCAGTGGCCGGAGTAGTGCGGATAATGAGCAGTTCTTC
j_gene: TRBJ2-1
v_gene: TRBV10-3
d_gene: -
abundance: -